One sample yielded the 11 T cell receptor beta chains listed below, sequenced in a study of siplizumab effects on memory and regulatory T cells. Repertoires were generated with immunoSEQ multiplex PCR, while TCRdb's copy carries only in-frame clones and drops some. The sample holds 100,000 or so clones; around 90% are singletons and the top ten take roughly 0.16%. The sample comprised CD4+ T cells sorted from blood. These receptors were collected from a human donor in good health.

The chain combines TRBV10-3 with TRBJ2-1; 7 bases map to TRBD2. The length of the CDR3 is 14 residues. V shed 6 bases, J shed 4 bases, and the junction held 6 bases outside the gene matches. Germline CDR1 reads ENHRY; CDR2 reads SYGVKD. In nucleotides, the CDR3 is TGTGCCATCAGGGACGGTAGCGGGTACAATGAGCAGTTCTTC. This translates into CAIRDGSGYNEQFF.

This chain connects TRBV30 to TRBJ1-1, with D perhaps TRBD1 (5 bases). V was cut by 3 bases and J by 7 bases, with 24 bases left in between. This CDR3 is 16 amino acids long. In germline, CDR1 is GTSNPN, CDR2 SVGIG (reference sequence). The CDR3 spells CAWRETARAGSLEAFF. The CDR3 DNA is TGTGCCTGGAGGGAAACCGCCCGGGCAGGGAGTCTTGAAGCTTTCTTT.

This sequence joins TRBV18 and TRBJ2-7; tentative D call: TRBD1 (6 bases). Looked up from germline, CDR1 is KGHSH and CDR2 is LQKENI. The germline V and J ends were trimmed by 3 bases and 1 base, with 7 bases remaining between them. This CDR3 is 13 amino acids long. CDR3 sequence: CASSPGQSYEQYF. CDR3 bases: TGTGCCAGCTCACCCGGACAGTCCTACGAGCAGTACTTC.

The genes are TRBV18 and TRBJ1-3, with no clear D. CDR1 and CDR2 from the germline V gene are KGHSH and LQKENI. V was cut by 3 bases and J by 4 bases, with 13 bases left in between. The CDR3 sequence is 15 residues long. CDR3 DNA sequence: TGTGCCAGCTCACCCTCGATTTCCTCCGGAAACACCATATATTTT. Translating it yields CASSPSISSGNTIYF.

V gene TRBV11-2 combines with J gene TRBJ2-3; 7 bases fit TRBD1. Germline CDR1 and CDR2: SGHAT and FQNNGV. This CDR3 has 15 amino acids. With V trimmed by 5 bases and J by 6 bases, 11 bases remained unmatched. CDR3 residues: CASSQGGRVGDTQYF. The CDR3, as DNA: TGTGCCAGCAGCCAAGGGGGCAGGGTCGGGGATACGCAGTATTTT.

The chain is built from TRBV7-9 and TRBJ1-1; D may be TRBD1 (5 bases). The germline gives CDR1 SEHNR, CDR2 FQNEAQ (reference sequence). The CDR3 runs to 11 residues. Trimming removed 2 bases at V and 10 bases at J, with 8 bases between. The DNA for the CDR3 is TGTGCCAGCAGCTTACAAGGGGCAGCTTTCTTT. Translated, it gives CASSLQGAAFF.

V and J are TRBV5-1 and TRBJ1-4, with no clear D. The CDR3 runs 15 residues. Germline CDR1 and CDR2: SGHRS and YFSETQ. With 0 bases removed from V and 0 bases from J, the gap between germline ends came to 6 bases. CDR3 sequence reads: CASSLGSATNEKLFF. The CDR3 nucleotides read TGCGCCAGCAGCTTGGGCAGCGCAACTAATGAAAAACTGTTTTTT.

This clone was detected once. J is TRBJ2-1 and V is TRBV10-3; 8 nucleotides line up with TRBD2. Per the germline V gene, CDR1 is ENHRY and CDR2 is SYGVKD. The CDR3 is 15 amino acids. V trimming: 6 bases; J trimming: 0 bases; junction bases outside the gene matches: 4. The CDR3 nucleotides read TGTGCCATCAGGGGCGGGGGGAGCTCCTACAATGAGCAGTTCTTC. Translated, it gives CAIRGGGSSYNEQFF.

The chain carries TRBV19 and TRBJ2-7, with D possibly matching TRBD1 (6 bases). V was clipped by 4 bases and J by 2 bases, with 9 bases between them. The CDR3 is 13 amino acids. Germline-derived CDR1 and CDR2 are LNHDA and SQIVND (reference sequence). The CDR3 protein is CASSRGHTYEQYF. The CDR3, as DNA: TGTGCCAGTAGTAGGGGACATACCTACGAGCAGTACTTC.

The chain couples TRBV11-3 to TRBJ1-4; maybe TRBD1 (5 bases). V lost 1 base to trimming and J lost 6 bases, with 12 bases between them. From germline, CDR1 is SGHNT and CDR2 YENEEA. The CDR3 contains 15 residues. The CDR3 DNA is TGTGCCAGCAGCTTAGGACTCCAGGGCGATGAAAAACTGTTTTTT. It encodes CASSLGLQGDEKLFF.

The chain is built from TRBV7-3 and TRBJ2-7, with 7 bases that match TRBD2. The CDR3 is 15 residues long. Looked up from germline, CDR1 is SGHTA and CDR2 is FQGTGA. Unmatched junction bases numbered 7, after V lost 4 bases and J lost 1 base. This chain's CDR3 is CASSSSGESSYEQYF. Written as DNA, the CDR3 is TGTGCCAGCAGCTCGAGCGGGGAATCTTCCTACGAGCAGTACTTC. The variable domain in full, with the rest retrieved from reference TRBV7-3 and TRBJ2-7, is GAGVSQTPSNKVTEKGKYVELRCDPISGHTALYWYRQSLGQGPEFLIYFQGTGAADDSGLPNDRFFAVRPEGSVSTLKIQRTERGDSAVYLCASSSSGESSYEQYFGPGTRLTVT.